This entry concerns a single TCR beta chain. The data were obtained in a study of technical replicates of blood from a handful of donors. From germline, CDR1 is SQVTM and CDR2 ANQGSEA. The V segment lost 1 base and the J segment 3 bases; nucleotides outside the gene matches: 3. This CDR3 is 16 amino acids long. The table came from immunoSEQ multiplex PCR; TCRdb's copy has only in-frame clones and leaves some out. The sample has around 80,000 clones, around 94% seen once. Sequencing was done on a sample of T cells isolated from PBMCs. This chain links TRBV29-1 with TRBJ2-3, with 14 bases identical to TRBD2. The sequence came from a human donor in good health. CDR3 protein: CSVEGTSGRSTDTQYF. The DNA for the CDR3 is TGCAGCGTTGAAGGGACTAGCGGGAGGAGTACAGATACGCAGTATTTT.